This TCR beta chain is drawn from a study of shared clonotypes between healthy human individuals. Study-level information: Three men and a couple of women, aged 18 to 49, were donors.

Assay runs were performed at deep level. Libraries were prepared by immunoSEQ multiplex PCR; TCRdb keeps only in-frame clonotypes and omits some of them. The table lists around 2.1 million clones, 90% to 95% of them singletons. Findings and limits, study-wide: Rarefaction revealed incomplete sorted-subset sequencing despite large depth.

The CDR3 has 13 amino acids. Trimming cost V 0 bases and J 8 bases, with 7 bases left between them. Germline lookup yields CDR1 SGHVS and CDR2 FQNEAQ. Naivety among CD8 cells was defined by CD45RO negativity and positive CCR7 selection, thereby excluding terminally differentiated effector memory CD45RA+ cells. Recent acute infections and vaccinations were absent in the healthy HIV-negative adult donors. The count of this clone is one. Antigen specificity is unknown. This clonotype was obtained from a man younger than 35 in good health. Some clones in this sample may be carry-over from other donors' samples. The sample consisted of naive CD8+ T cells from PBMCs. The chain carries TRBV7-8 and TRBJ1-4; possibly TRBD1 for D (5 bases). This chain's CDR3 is CASSLARDEKLFF. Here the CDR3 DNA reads TGTGCCAGCAGCTTAGCCAGGGACGAAAAACTGTTTTTT.